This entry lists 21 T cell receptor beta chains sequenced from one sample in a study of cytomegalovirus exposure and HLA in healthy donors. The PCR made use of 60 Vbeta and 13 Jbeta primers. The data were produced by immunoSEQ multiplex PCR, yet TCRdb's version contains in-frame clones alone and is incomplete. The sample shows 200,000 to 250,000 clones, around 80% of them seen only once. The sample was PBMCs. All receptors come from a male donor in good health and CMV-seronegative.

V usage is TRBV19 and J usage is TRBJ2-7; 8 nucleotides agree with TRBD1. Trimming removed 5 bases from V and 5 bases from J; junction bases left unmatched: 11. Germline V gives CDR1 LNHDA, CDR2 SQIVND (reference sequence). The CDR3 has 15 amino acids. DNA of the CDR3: TGTGCCAGTAGTTCCCCAGACAGGGGTGGCGACGAGCAGTACTTC. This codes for CASSSPDRGGDEQYF.

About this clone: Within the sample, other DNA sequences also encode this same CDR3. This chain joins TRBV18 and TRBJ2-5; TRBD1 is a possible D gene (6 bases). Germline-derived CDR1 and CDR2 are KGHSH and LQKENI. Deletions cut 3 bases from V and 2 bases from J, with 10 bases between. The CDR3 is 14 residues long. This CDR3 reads CASSPTGPQETQYF. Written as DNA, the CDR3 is TGTGCCAGCTCACCGACAGGACCTCAAGAGACCCAGTACTTC. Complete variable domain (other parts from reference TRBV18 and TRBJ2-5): NAGVMQNPRHLVRRRGQEARLRCSPMKGHSHVYWYRQLPEEGLKFMVYLQKENIIDESGMPKERFSAEFPKEGPSILRIQQVVRGDSAAYFCASSPTGPQETQYFGPGTRLLVL.

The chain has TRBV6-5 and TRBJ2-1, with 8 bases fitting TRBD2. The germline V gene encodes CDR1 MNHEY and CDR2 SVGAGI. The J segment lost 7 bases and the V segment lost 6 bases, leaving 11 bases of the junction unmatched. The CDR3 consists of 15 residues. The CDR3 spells CASSSLAALRNEQFF. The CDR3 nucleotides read TGTGCCAGCAGCTCACTAGCGGCCCTGAGGAATGAGCAGTTCTTC.

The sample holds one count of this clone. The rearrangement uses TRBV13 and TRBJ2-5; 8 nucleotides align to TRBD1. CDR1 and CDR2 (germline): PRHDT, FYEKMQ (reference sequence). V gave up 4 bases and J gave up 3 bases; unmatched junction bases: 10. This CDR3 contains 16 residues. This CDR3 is CASSSTGTGREETQYF. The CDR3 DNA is TGTGCCAGCAGCTCAACCGGGACAGGACGAGAAGAGACCCAGTACTTC.

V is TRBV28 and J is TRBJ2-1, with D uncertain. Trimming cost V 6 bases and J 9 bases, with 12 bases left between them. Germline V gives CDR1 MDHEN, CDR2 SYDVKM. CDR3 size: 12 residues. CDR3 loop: CASSLRIPEQFF. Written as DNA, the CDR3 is TGTGCCAGCAGCCTTAGAATACCTGAGCAGTTCTTC.

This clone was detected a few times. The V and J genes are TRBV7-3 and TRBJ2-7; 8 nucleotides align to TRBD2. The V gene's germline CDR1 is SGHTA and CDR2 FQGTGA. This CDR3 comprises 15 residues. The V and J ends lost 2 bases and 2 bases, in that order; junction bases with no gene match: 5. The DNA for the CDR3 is TGTGCCAGCAGCTTATCCGCGGGAGGTGCCTACGAGCAGTACTTC. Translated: CASSLSAGGAYEQYF.

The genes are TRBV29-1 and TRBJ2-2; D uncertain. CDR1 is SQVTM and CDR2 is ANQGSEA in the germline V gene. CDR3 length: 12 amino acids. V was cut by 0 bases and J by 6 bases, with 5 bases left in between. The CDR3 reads CSVEDIPGELFF. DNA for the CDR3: TGCAGCGTTGAAGATATTCCCGGGGAGCTGTTTTTT.

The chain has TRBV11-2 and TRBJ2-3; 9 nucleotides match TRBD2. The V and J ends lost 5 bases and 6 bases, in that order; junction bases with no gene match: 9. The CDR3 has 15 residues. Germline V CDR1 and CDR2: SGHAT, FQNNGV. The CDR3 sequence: CASSPREGVGDTQYF. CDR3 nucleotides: TGTGCCAGCAGCCCGCGGGAGGGGGTCGGGGATACGCAGTATTTT.

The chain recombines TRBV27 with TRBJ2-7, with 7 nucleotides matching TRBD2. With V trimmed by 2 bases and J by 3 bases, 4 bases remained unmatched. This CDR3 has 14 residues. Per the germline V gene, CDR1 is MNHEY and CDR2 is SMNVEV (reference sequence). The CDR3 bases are TGTGCCAGCAGTTTAGAAGGGGAGGGCTACGAGCAGTACTTC. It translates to CASSLEGEGYEQYF.

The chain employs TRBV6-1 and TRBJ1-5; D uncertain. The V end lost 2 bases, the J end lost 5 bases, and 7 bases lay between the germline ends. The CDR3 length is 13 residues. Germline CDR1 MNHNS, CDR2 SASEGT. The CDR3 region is CASSELAYQPQHF. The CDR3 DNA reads TGTGCCAGCAGTGAATTAGCCTATCAGCCCCAGCATTTT.

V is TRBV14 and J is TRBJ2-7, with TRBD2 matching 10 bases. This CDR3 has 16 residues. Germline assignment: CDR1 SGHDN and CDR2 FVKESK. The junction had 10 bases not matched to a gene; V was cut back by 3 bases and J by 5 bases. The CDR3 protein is CASSQTSGRAGNEQYF. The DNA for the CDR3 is TGTGCCAGCAGCCAGACAAGCGGGAGGGCTGGCAACGAGCAGTACTTC.

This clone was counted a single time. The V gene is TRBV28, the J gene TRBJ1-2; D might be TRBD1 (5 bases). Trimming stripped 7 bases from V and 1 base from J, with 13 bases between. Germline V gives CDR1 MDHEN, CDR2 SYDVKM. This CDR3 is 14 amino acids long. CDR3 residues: CASTWGDFNYGYTF. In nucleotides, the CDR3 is TGTGCCAGCACGTGGGGGGATTTTAACTATGGCTACACCTTC.

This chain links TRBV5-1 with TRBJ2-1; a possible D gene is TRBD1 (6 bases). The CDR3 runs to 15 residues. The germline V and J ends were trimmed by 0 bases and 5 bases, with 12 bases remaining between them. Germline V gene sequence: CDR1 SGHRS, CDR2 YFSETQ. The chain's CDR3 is CASSLVATGNNEQFF. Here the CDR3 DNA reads TGCGCCAGCAGCTTGGTCGCGACAGGTAACAATGAGCAGTTCTTC.

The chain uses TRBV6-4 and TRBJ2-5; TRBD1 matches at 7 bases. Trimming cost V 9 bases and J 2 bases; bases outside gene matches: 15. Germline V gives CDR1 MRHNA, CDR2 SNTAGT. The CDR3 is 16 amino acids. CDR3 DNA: TGTGCCAGTAGAGGAAGGGGGCGAGAAGGACAAGAGACCCAGTACTTC. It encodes CASRGRGREGQETQYF.

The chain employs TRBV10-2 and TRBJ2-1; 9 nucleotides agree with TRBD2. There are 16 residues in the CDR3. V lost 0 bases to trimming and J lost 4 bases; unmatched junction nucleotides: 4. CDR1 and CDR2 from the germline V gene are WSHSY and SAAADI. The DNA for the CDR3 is TGCGCCAGCAGTGAGTCGTCGGCGGGAGGGTACAATGAGCAGTTCTTC. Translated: CASSESSAGGYNEQFF.

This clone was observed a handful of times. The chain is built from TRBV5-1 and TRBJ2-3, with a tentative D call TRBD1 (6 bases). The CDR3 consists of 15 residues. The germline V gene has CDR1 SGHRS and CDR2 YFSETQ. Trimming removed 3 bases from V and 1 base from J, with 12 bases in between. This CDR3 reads CASSYGTPRTDTQYF. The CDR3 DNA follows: TGCGCCAGCAGCTATGGGACACCCCGCACAGATACGCAGTATTTT.

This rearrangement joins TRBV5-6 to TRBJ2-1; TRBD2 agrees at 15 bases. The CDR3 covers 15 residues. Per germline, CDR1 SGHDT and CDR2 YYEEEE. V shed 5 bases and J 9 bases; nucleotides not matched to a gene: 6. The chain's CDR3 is CASRPGLAGGSEQFF. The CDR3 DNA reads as TGTGCCAGCAGACCGGGACTAGCGGGAGGATCTGAGCAGTTCTTC.

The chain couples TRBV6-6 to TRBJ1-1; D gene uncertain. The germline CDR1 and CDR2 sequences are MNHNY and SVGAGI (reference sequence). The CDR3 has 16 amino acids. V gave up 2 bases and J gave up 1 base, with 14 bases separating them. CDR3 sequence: CASSYEFSSGNTEAFF. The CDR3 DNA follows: TGTGCCAGCAGTTACGAATTTTCTTCGGGGAACACTGAAGCTTTCTTT.

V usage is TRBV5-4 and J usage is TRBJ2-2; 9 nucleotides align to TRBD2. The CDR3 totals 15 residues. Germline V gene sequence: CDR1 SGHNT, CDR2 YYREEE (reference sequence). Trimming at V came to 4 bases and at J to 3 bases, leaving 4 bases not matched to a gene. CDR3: CASSISGSYTGELFF. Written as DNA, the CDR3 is TGTGCCAGCAGCATTAGCGGGAGCTACACCGGGGAGCTGTTTTTT.

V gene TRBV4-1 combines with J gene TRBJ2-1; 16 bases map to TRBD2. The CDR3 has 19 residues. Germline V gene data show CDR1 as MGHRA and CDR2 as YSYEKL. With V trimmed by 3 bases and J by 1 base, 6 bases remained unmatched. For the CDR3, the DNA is TGCGCCAGCAGCCACCAGGGACTAGCGGGAGGGCCGTCCTACAATGAGCAGTTCTTC. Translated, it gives CASSHQGLAGGPSYNEQFF.

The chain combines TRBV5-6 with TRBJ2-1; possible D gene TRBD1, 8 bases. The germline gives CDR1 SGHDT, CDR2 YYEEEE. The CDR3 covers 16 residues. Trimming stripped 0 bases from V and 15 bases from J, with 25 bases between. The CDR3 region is CASSLDKTGGGYGPFF. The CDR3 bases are TGTGCCAGCAGCTTGGATAAAACAGGGGGGGGGTATGGGCCGTTCTTC. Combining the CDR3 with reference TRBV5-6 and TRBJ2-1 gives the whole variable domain DAGVTQSPTHLIKTRGQQVTLRCSPKSGHDTVSWYQQALGQGPQFIFQYYEEEERQRGNFPDRFSGHQFPNYSSELNVNALLLGDSALYLCASSLDKTGGGYGPFFGPGTRLTVL.